Listed here are 29 T cell receptor beta chains from one sample, sequenced in a study of cytomegalovirus exposure and HLA in healthy donors. Primers: 60 Vbeta forward and 13 Jbeta reverse. Generated by immunoSEQ multiplex PCR, the TCRdb table keeps only in-frame clones and is missing some. The data contain 110,000 to 150,000 clones, roughly 70% of them singletons. Source material: PBMCs. The receptor set was obtained from a woman in her sixties in good health and CMV-seropositive.

The chain has TRBV14 and TRBJ2-5; D is unresolved. Trimming took off 3 bases at V and 2 bases at J, with 7 bases between the two ends. Per germline, CDR1 SGHDN and CDR2 FVKESK. The length of the CDR3 is 13 residues. In DNA form, the CDR3 reads TGTGCCAGCAGCCATAGACATCAAGAGACCCAGTACTTC. Its protein is CASSHRHQETQYF.

The rearrangement links TRBV28 to TRBJ2-7, with TRBD1 identical over 9 bases. From germline, CDR1 is MDHEN and CDR2 SYDVKM. The J segment lost 6 bases and the V segment lost 5 bases, leaving 8 bases of the junction unmatched. The CDR3 totals 14 residues. CDR3 coding DNA: TGTGCCAGCAGTCCCTACGGGACAGGGCTCGAGCAGTACTTC. Protein sequence: CASSPYGTGLEQYF.

This clone was recorded only once. The rearrangement joins TRBV6-5 to TRBJ1-1, with D hard to call. Per germline, CDR1 MNHEY and CDR2 SVGAGI. The CDR3 is 14 residues long. Trimming left V 9 bases short and J 0 bases short, with 14 bases between. The DNA of the CDR3 is TGTGCCAGTAACCGGGCGGGTTTGAACACTGAAGCTTTCTTT. Translating gives CASNRAGLNTEAFF.

Concerning this clone: At one boundary the junction diverges from the germline segment, which might be a read error. The rearrangement links TRBV7-7 to TRBJ2-1; TRBD2 matches at 13 bases. Germline V gives CDR1 SSHAT, CDR2 FNYEAQ (reference sequence). The CDR3 totals 15 residues. DNA of the CDR3: TGTGCTAGCAGCACCGGGACTAGCGGGAAGAGTGAGCAGTTCTTC. This sequence encodes CASSTGTSGKSEQFF.

This clone was picked up one time. The chain uses TRBV9 and TRBJ1-5; the D gene is possibly TRBD1 (5 bases). CDR3 length: 15 residues. Germline loops: CDR1 SGDLS, CDR2 YYNGEE. V lost 0 bases and J lost 7, with 14 bases in between. The CDR3 loop reads CASSVAGAEGQPQHF. CDR3 sequence (DNA): TGTGCCAGCAGCGTAGCTGGGGCGGAGGGGCAGCCCCAGCATTTT.

V usage is TRBV9 and J usage is TRBJ2-2; D is perhaps TRBD1 (6 bases). CDR3 length: 15 residues. The germline V and J ends were trimmed by 4 bases and 4 bases, with 14 bases remaining between them. Germline V CDR1 and CDR2: SGDLS, YYNGEE. The CDR3 is CASSPTGQGTGELFF. CDR3 sequence (DNA): TGTGCCAGCAGCCCCACAGGGCAGGGCACCGGGGAGCTGTTTTTT. Based on the CDR3 plus reference TRBV9 and TRBJ2-2, the full variable domain is DSGVTQTPKHLITATGQRVTLRCSPRSGDLSVYWYQQSLDQGLQFLIQYYNGEERAKGNILERFSAQQFPDLHSELNLSSLELGDSALYFCASSPTGQGTGELFFGEGSRLTVL.

The chain employs TRBV5-1 and TRBJ2-7; 7 bases match TRBD1. The CDR3 is 14 amino acids. Per the germline V gene, CDR1 is SGHRS and CDR2 is YFSETQ. V shed 4 bases, J shed 1 base, and the junction held 5 bases outside the gene matches. The CDR3 region is CASSTRTGSYEQYF. The CDR3 nucleotides are TGCGCCAGCAGCACACGGACAGGTTCCTACGAGCAGTACTTC.

This clone has a single count. The chain uses TRBV5-1 and TRBJ1-1; 7 nucleotides agree with TRBD1. Per germline, CDR1 SGHRS and CDR2 YFSETQ. This CDR3 spans 14 amino acids. The ends lost 5 bases at V and 5 bases at J; junction bases unmatched: 9. The DNA of the CDR3 is TGCGCCAGCAGTCCGACAGGGAGCGGGACTGAAGCTTTCTTT. This encodes CASSPTGSGTEAFF.

This clone is a singleton in its sample. The genes are TRBV5-1 and TRBJ2-2; D not certain. Germline V gene data show CDR1 as SGHRS and CDR2 as YFSETQ. This CDR3 has 16 amino acids. The V end lost 5 bases, the J end lost 2 bases, and 16 bases lay between the germline ends. CDR3 residues: CASSLQTIDNTGELFF. CDR3 DNA: TGCGCCAGCAGTTTGCAGACAATAGATAACACCGGGGAGCTGTTTTTT. The variable domain in full, completed from reference TRBV5-1 and TRBJ2-2, reads KAGVTQTPRYLIKTRGQQVTLSCSPISGHRSVSWYQQTPGQGLQFLFEYFSETQRNKGNFPGRFSGRQFSNSRSEMNVSTLELGDSALYLCASSLQTIDNTGELFFGEGSRLTVL.

The rearrangement uses TRBV5-1 and TRBJ2-5, with 15 bases lining up with TRBD2. Germline V CDR1 and CDR2: SGHRS, YFSETQ. The CDR3 is made up of 16 amino acids. The V gene end was trimmed by 3 bases and the J gene end by 5 bases; junction bases not matched to a gene: 5. CDR3 nucleotides: TGCGCCAGCAGCTCCGGACTAGCGGGAGGGGAGGAGACCCAGTACTTC. Its protein product is CASSSGLAGGEETQYF.

As regards this clone: Compared with germline, one end of the junction differs, possibly owing to a read error. V and J are TRBV7-7 and TRBJ1-1; possibly TRBD1 for D (6 bases). The germline V gene has CDR1 SSHAT and CDR2 FNYEAQ (reference sequence). The CDR3 is 16 residues long. The CDR3 region has the DNA TGTGCTAGCAGCTACCGACACAGGGCAGACAACACTGAAGCTTTCTTT. Amino acids: CASSYRHRADNTEAFF.

The rearrangement links TRBV11-2 to TRBJ1-5, with a tentative D call TRBD1 (6 bases). This CDR3 has 13 amino acids. V was pared by 3 bases and J by 4 bases, with 7 bases between. Germline lookup yields CDR1 SGHAT and CDR2 FQNNGV. CDR3 region: CASSFQGNQPQHF. CDR3 DNA sequence: TGTGCCAGCAGCTTCCAGGGGAATCAGCCCCAGCATTTT.

This rearrangement joins TRBV5-1 to TRBJ1-1, with D maybe TRBD1 (6 bases). Germline values: CDR1 SGHRS, CDR2 YFSETQ. V was cut by 4 bases and J by 0 bases, with 10 bases left in between. CDR3 length: 14 residues. CDR3 protein: CASSPRGLNTEAFF. The CDR3 bases are TGCGCCAGCAGCCCCAGGGGATTGAACACTGAAGCTTTCTTT.

The chain carries TRBV7-2 and TRBJ2-3; 9 bases match TRBD1. The CDR3 is made up of 16 amino acids. V lost 5 bases and J lost 0; bases outside the gene matches: 6. Germline V gene data show CDR1 as SGHTA and CDR2 as FQGNSA. This CDR3 is CASSAAGQGSTDTQYF. The CDR3 DNA reads TGTGCCAGCAGCGCCGCGGGACAGGGTAGCACAGATACGCAGTATTTT. Looking up the rest from reference TRBV7-2 and TRBJ2-3 gives the full variable domain: GAGVSQSPSNKVTEKGKDVELRCDPISGHTALYWYRQSLGQGLEFLIYFQGNSAPDKSGLPSDRFSAERTGGSVSTLTIQRTQQEDSAVYLCASSAAGQGSTDTQYFGPGTRLTVL.

The chain has TRBV6-6 and TRBJ1-4; no clear D. Deletions cut 2 bases from V and 10 bases from J, with 11 bases between. The germline V gene encodes CDR1 MNHNY and CDR2 SVGAGI (reference sequence). The CDR3 totals 13 residues. The CDR3 loop reads CASSYEAYGKLFF. DNA for the CDR3: TGTGCCAGCAGTTACGAAGCTTACGGAAAACTGTTTTTT.

This clone was detected a few times. The J gene is TRBJ1-2, the V gene TRBV28; D gene uncertain. With 4 bases removed from V and 7 bases from J, the gap between germline ends came to 16 bases. CDR1 is MDHEN, CDR2 SYDVKM, per germline. The CDR3 runs 14 residues. CDR3 region: CASSSTGVSGGYTF. CDR3 bases: TGTGCCAGCAGTTCCACCGGGGTTTCGGGTGGCTACACCTTC.

There are a few counts of this clone. J is TRBJ1-4 and V is TRBV2, with TRBD1 identical over 10 bases. Germline V gene data show CDR1 as SNHLY and CDR2 as FYNNEI. V dropped 7 bases and J dropped 10; count of bases not matched to a gene: 9. The CDR3 runs 14 residues. CDR3 nucleotide sequence: TGTGCCAGCACTGGGACAGGGGATCTTCGAAAACTGTTTTTT. Its translation is CASTGTGDLRKLFF.

This clone has only a few counts. The chain uses TRBV13 and TRBJ2-3; TRBD2 aligns across 10 bases. This CDR3 has 19 residues. CDR1 and CDR2 (germline): PRHDT, FYEKMQ (reference sequence). V shed 5 bases, J shed 1 base, and the junction held 15 bases outside the gene matches. As DNA, the CDR3 is TGTGCCAGCAGCCCACCTCCCGGGACTAGCGCCTCTCGCACAGATACGCAGTATTTT. Translation: CASSPPPGTSASRTDTQYF.

This clone was picked up a small number of times. The rearrangement joins TRBV5-1 to TRBJ1-2; 7 nucleotides agree with TRBD1. CDR3 length equals 14 residues. Trimming removed 4 bases from V and 4 bases from J; junction bases left unmatched: 7. Germline assignment: CDR1 SGHRS and CDR2 YFSETQ. CDR3 in DNA: TGCGCCAGCAGCCTCGGGACAGTTGGCTATGGCTACACCTTC. Translated, it gives CASSLGTVGYGYTF.

The rearrangement links TRBV7-9 to TRBJ1-1; a weak D match, TRBD1 (5 bases). The V end was cut by 1 base, the J end by 11 bases, with 11 bases between. The CDR3 spans 12 residues. Germline V gene data show CDR1 as SEHNR and CDR2 as FQNEAQ (reference sequence). The CDR3 spells CASSLEAGAAFF. The CDR3 nucleotides read TGTGCCAGCAGCTTAGAGGCTGGGGCGGCTTTCTTT.

CDR3 bases: TGTGCCAGCAGTGGCGTAACGGGAGGCTGGAGAGCCAAAAACATTCAGTACTTC. Protein product: CASSGVTGGWRAKNIQYF. The genes are TRBV6-1 and TRBJ2-4, with TRBD2 matching over 7 bases. This CDR3 has 18 residues. J was trimmed by 0 bases and V by 4 bases; bases with no gene match: 12. Germline V gene sequence: CDR1 MNHNS, CDR2 SASEGT.

CDR3 protein: CASSQGVIAGVYEQYF. CDR3 nucleotides: TGCGCCAGCAGCCAAGGGGTAATAGCGGGAGTCTACGAGCAGTACTTC. The V and J genes are TRBV4-1 and TRBJ2-7; 9 bases line up with TRBD2. The junction had 7 bases not matched to a gene; V was cut back by 1 base and J by 3 bases. Germline CDR1 MGHRA, CDR2 YSYEKL. The CDR3 is 16 amino acids.

V gene TRBV5-4 combines with J gene TRBJ2-5, with a possible D match to TRBD1 (6 bases). CDR1 and CDR2 (germline): SGHNT, YYREEE (reference sequence). V was cut by 2 bases and J by 2 bases, with 10 bases left in between. This CDR3 is 14 amino acids long. The CDR3 is CASSFDRTQETQYF. The CDR3 DNA follows: TGTGCCAGCAGCTTTGACAGGACTCAAGAGACCCAGTACTTC. The entire variable domain, with the rest obtained from reference TRBV5-4 and TRBJ2-5, is as follows: ETGVTQSPTHLIKTRGQQVTLRCSSQSGHNTVSWYQQALGQGPQFIFQYYREEENGRGNFPPRFSGLQFPNYSSELNVNALELDDSALYLCASSFDRTQETQYFGPGTRLLVL.

The gene calls are TRBV19 and TRBJ1-1; no firm D call. Trimming left V 6 bases short and J 1 base short, with 12 bases between. The CDR3 contains 14 residues. Germline V lookup: CDR1 LNHDA, CDR2 SQIVND (reference sequence). The CDR3 protein is CASSISGSNTEAFF. The CDR3 coding sequence is TGTGCCAGTAGCATAAGCGGGTCGAACACTGAAGCTTTCTTT. The whole variable domain, filled in from reference TRBV19 and TRBJ1-1, reads DGGITQSPKYLFRKEGQNVTLSCEQNLNHDAMYWYRQDPGQGLRLIYYSQIVNDFQKGDIAEGYSVSREKKESFPLTVTSAQKNPTAFYLCASSISGSNTEAFFGQGTRLTVV.

This clone appeared a few times. The chain couples TRBV6-1 to TRBJ2-7; the match to TRBD1 covers 8 bases. V was pared by 5 bases and J by 4 bases, with 7 bases of the junction left unmatched. This CDR3 region has 14 residues. CDR1 is MNHNS and CDR2 is SASEGT in the germline V gene. CDR3 region: CASSTGGGGYEQYF. The CDR3 DNA is TGTGCCAGCAGTACAGGGGGTGGGGGTTACGAGCAGTACTTC.

The rearrangement links TRBV4-1 to TRBJ1-1; TRBD1 matches at 8 bases. The CDR3 extends over 15 amino acids. Germline CDR1 MGHRA, CDR2 YSYEKL. V shed 4 bases and J 6 bases; nucleotides not matched to a gene: 10. The CDR3 sequence: CASSLLGQASPEAFF. The CDR3 bases are TGCGCCAGCAGCCTCCTGGGACAGGCCTCCCCTGAAGCTTTCTTT.

CDR3 nucleotides: TGTGCCAGCAGTCCCCACCGGGACAGGGACCAAGAGACCCAGTACTTC. This sequence encodes CASSPHRDRDQETQYF. The genes are TRBV6-6 and TRBJ2-5; TRBD1 matches at 9 bases. This CDR3 region has 16 residues. Looked up from germline, CDR1 is MNHNY and CDR2 is SVGAGI (reference sequence). Unmatched junction bases numbered 7, after V lost 5 bases and J lost 0 bases.

The CDR3: CASSLGFSVGDNEQFF. For the CDR3, the DNA is TGTGCCAGCAGTTTAGGTTTTAGCGTAGGAGACAATGAGCAGTTCTTC. This chain connects TRBV27 to TRBJ2-1; maybe TRBD2 (5 bases). The length of the CDR3 is 16 residues. Germline V gives CDR1 MNHEY, CDR2 SMNVEV (reference sequence). V was cut by 2 bases and J by 5 bases, with 16 bases left in between.

The genes are TRBV4-2 and TRBJ1-2, with TRBD1 identical over 8 bases. The germline V gene has CDR1 LGHNA and CDR2 YNFKEQ. V lost 3 bases, J lost 8 bases, and 17 bases stayed unmatched. This CDR3 region has 17 residues. The CDR3 region is CASSHGRTGKDLEGYTF. Written as DNA, the CDR3 is TGTGCCAGCAGCCATGGGAGGACAGGGAAAGATCTTGAGGGCTACACCTTC.